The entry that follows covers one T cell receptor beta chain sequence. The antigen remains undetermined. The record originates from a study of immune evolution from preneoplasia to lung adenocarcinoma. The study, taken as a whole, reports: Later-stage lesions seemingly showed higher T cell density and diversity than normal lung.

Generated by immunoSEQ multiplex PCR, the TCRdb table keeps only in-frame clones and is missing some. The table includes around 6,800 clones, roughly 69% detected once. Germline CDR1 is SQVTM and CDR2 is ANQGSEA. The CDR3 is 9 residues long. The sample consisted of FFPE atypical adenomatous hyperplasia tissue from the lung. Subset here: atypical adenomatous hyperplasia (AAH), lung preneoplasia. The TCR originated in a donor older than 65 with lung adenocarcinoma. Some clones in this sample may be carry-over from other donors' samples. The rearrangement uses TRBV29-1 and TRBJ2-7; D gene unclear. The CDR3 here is CTAINEQYF. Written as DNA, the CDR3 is TGCACCGCCATAAACGAGCAGTACTTC.